This is a list of T cell receptor beta chains from one sample in a study of T-cell memory formation after mild COVID-19. One entry per CDR3 protein results from TCRdb running MiXCR on the 5' RACE reads. The sample records about 110,000 distinct CDR3 sequences, about 20% being singletons. Sequenced sample: PBMCs or a T cell subset sorted from them (not recorded which). These receptors were obtained from a man younger than 30 who had mild COVID-19 (a few samples of this study predate the infection). Cell type and time point are not known. CDR3s leave out the opening cysteine and the closing phenylalanine or tryptophan. Each record gives: CDR3 protein, V gene, J gene.

CDR3: AARLAGYQETQY
V: TRBV5-4
J: TRBJ2-5

CDR3: ASSQGTDEQY
V: TRBV4-2
J: TRBJ2-7

CDR3: ASSLGTSGISYEQY
V: TRBV5-1
J: TRBJ2-7

CDR3: ASSSMLLFNEAF
V: TRBV27
J: TRBJ1-1

CDR3: ASSLDGEETQY
V: TRBV7-3
J: TRBJ2-5

CDR3: ASSLMSRNEQF
V: TRBV27
J: TRBJ2-1

CDR3: ASSHGQGWYGYT
V: TRBV3-1
J: TRBJ1-2

CDR3: ASSPSQGNEQY
V: TRBV4-1
J: TRBJ2-7

CDR3: ASRPWDGVDYGYT
V: TRBV5-5
J: TRBJ1-2

CDR3: SARGGLAVTDTQY
V: TRBV20-1
J: TRBJ2-3

CDR3: SARDLAGAVDTQY
V: TRBV20-1
J: TRBJ2-3

CDR3: ASSLGRGSYEQY
V: TRBV27
J: TRBJ2-7

CDR3: SAWQNTEAF
V: TRBV20-1
J: TRBJ1-1

CDR3: ASSPWAGGTEAF
V: TRBV28
J: TRBJ1-1

CDR3: ASSLNRAHEQY
V: TRBV5-5
J: TRBJ2-7

CDR3: ASSLLQGLDNEQF
V: TRBV5-1
J: TRBJ2-1

CDR3: ASSLRGDQF
V: TRBV5-8
J: TRBJ2-1

CDR3: ASSLVGNPTGELF
V: TRBV7-9
J: TRBJ2-2